The clone carrying this T cell receptor beta chain appeared many times. These data originate in a study of human T cells and chemical hapten exposure. MiXCR, run by TCRdb on the RACE reads, gives a single entry per CDR3 protein. This sample yields more than 90,000 distinct CDR3 sequences, of which over 9.5% are seen a single time; 3.2% belongs to the top ten. The germline CDR1 and CDR2 sequences are MNHEY and SMNVEV (reference sequence). Trimming pared 6 bases from V and 1 base from J, leaving 6 bases between. The CDR3 length is 13 residues. Time point meaning: patch test 2, 6 weeks after DPC sensitization. Treatment specified: therapeutic diphenylcyclopropenone sensitization with weekly scalp DPC.

The sequences come from whole blood, collected in connection with sensitization to the hapten diphenylcyclopropenone (DPC). The chain recombines TRBV27 with TRBJ1-4; D is unclear. The receptor was isolated from a woman between 35 and 50 years old with alopecia areata. Some clones in this sample may be carry-over from other donors' samples. CDR3 amino acids: CASSWVTNEKLFF. The CDR3 DNA reads as TGTGCCAGCAGCTGGGTAACTAATGAAAAACTGTTTTTT.